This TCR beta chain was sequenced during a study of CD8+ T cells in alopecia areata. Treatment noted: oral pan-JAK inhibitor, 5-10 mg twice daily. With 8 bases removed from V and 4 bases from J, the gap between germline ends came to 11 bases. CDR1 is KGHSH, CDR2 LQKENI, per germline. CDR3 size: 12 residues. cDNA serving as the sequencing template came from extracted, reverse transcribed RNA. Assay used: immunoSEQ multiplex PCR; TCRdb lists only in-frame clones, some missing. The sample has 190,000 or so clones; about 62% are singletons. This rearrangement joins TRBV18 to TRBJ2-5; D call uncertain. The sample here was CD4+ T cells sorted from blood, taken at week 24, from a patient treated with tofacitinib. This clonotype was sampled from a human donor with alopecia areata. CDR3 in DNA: TGTGCCAGCACGGACGTAAGAGAGACCCAGTACTTC. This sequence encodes CASTDVRETQYF.